This entry is about one T cell receptor (beta chain). The sample belongs to a study of blood T cell repertoires in COVID-19. Study-wide background: Samples representing acute and convalescent COVID-19 were sourced from the United States, Italy and Spain. PBMCs, B-cell-depleted T cells, or T cells provided the cDNA or gDNA that made up the material.

Per the original data handling: Scientists estimated how many nucleated cells there were by amplifying reference gene primers. Some clones are missing from TCRdb's copy, which holds only in-frame ones; the method was immunoSEQ multiplex PCR. The V and J calls and clone size come from that table; D and trimming were worked out from the DNA. Of fewer than 200,000 clones in the sample, approximately 90% were seen once. CDR1 is MNHEY and CDR2 is SVGAGI in the germline V gene. V dropped 4 bases and J dropped 7; count of bases not matched to a gene: 5. The CDR3 is 15 amino acids. The sequence was obtained from an older woman who had recovered from COVID-19. V gene TRBV6-5 combines with J gene TRBJ2-2, with 11 bases matching TRBD1. The sample comprised peripheral blood. Here the CDR3 DNA reads TGTGCCAGCAGTTCTGGACAGGGGGCGGGCGGGGAGCTGTTTTTT. Translated, it gives CASSSGQGAGGELFF.